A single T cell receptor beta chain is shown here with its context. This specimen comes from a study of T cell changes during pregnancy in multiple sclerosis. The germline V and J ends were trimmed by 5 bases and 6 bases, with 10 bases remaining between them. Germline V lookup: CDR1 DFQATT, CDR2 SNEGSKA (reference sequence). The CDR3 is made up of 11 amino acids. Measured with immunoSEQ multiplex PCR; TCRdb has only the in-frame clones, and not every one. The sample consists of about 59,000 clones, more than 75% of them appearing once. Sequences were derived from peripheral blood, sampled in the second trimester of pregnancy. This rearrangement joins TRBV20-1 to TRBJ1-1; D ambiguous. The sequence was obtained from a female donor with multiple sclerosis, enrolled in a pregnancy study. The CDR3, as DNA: TGCAGTGCTTTCAGCGGGGCTGAAGCTTTCTTT. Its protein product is CSAFSGAEAFF.